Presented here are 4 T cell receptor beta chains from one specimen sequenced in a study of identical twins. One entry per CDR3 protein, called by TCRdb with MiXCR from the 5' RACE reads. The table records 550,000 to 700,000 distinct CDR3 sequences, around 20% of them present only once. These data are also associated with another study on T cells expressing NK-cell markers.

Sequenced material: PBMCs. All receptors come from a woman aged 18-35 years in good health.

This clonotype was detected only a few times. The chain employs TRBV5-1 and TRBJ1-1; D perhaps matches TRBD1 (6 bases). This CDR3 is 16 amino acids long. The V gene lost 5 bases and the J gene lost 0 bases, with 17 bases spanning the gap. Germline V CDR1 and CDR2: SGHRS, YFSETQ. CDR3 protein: CASRTGLGGLNTEAFF. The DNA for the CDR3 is TGCGCCAGCAGAACAGGGCTGGGGGGGCTGAACACTGAAGCTTTCTTT.

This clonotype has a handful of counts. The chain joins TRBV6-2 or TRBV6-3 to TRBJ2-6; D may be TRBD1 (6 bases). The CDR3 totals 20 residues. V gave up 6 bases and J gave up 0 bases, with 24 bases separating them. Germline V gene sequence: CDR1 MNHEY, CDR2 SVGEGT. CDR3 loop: CASSLRPTGLSLSGANVLTF. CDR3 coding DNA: TGTGCCAGCAGCCTTCGCCCCACAGGGCTCTCTCTCTCTGGGGCCAACGTCCTGACTTTC.

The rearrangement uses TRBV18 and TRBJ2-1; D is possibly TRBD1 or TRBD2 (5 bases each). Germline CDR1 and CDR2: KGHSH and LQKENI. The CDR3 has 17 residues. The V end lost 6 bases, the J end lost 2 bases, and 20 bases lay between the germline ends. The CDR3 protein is CASSPFPRGETYNEQFF. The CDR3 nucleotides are TGTGCCAGCTCCCCCTTCCCGAGGGGAGAGACCTACAATGAGCAGTTCTTC.

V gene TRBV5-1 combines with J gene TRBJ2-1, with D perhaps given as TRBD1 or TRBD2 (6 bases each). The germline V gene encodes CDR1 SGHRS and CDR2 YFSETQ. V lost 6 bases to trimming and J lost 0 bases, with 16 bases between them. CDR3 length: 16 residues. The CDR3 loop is CASKGDSGGSYNEQFF. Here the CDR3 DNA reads TGCGCCAGCAAGGGGGACTCAGGAGGCTCCTACAATGAGCAGTTCTTC.